This entry describes one TCR beta chain. There is no known antigen for this receptor. No much larger clonotype is one base removed from it; base qualities were not supplied. The CDR3, from cysteine to phenylalanine, totals 15 residues. The only DNA kept is the CDR3, 45 bases in frame from the first base. The germline V gene supplies CDR1 MGHRA and CDR2 YSYEKL. V is cut by 0 bases and J by 0 bases, and the space between the germline ends is 9 bases. The protocol used for the library was the immunoSEQ multiplex PCR assay. As for the authors' bioinformatics: A statistical classification framework was developed to diagnose cytomegalovirus status using the catalog of TCR beta chain sequences. In its TCRdb copy, this immuneACCESS table keeps in-frame sequences only and misses some clones. Where compared with another copy, unresolved V genes explain less than half of these, and the others have no known cause. V and J calls and clone size are given by that table; D and trimming were obtained from the DNA. This sample gives 100,000 to 150,000 clones in total; approximately 90% of them show up just once. About 2.1% of the sample lies in the top ten.

The donors belonged to the validation cohort of about 130 subjects, which was separate from the roughly 700-subject first cohort. These data come from a study of cytomegalovirus exposure and HLA in healthy donors (dated by TCRdb to 2017 to 2019). Broadly, across the study: A later analysis indicated that the 100 to 150 validation repertoires were generated on the platform also employed for the 650 to 850 repertoires of the first cohort. To predict cytomegalovirus infection status, the study combined high-throughput TCR immunosequencing, statistical association of individual TCRs with disease status, and machine learning. Along with the roughly 710-subject first cohort, a separate validation cohort of over 90 different subjects was used. The study aimed to test whether cataloging public T cell receptors could reveal signatures of past pathogen exposure. Study-wide findings and limitations: In vitro tests confirmed that a few of the cytomegalovirus-associated TCR beta chains recognize cytomegalovirus antigens. Most TCR sequences were seen in very few donors, while some public TCRs were found in many individuals. The study gave a list of under 200 TCR beta chains associated with cytomegalovirus. A later analysis had no HLA typing for the validation cohort, so co-occurrence there was scored across all 110 or so repertoires. According to the authors, the approach could potentially be generalized to other disease states and immunological phenotypes. Subsequent analysis determined that TCRs grouped into clusters in the first cohort also showed a tendency toward co-occurrence across the approximately 110 validation repertoires, and approximately 94% of cluster scores exceeded 0. The classifier was reported to diagnose cytomegalovirus status with high specificity and sensitivity in both the original cohort and the validation cohort.

The source of this sequence is a woman aged 18-29 years in good health and CMV-seronegative. Here the chain combines TRBV4-1 and TRBJ2-7; perhaps TRBD2 is the D gene, with 6 bases matching. Sequencing was performed on PBMCs. The DNA sequence is TGCGCCAGCAGCCAAGAGGAGGGGCTCTCCTACGAGCAGTACTTC. The encoded protein is CASSQEEGLSYEQYF.